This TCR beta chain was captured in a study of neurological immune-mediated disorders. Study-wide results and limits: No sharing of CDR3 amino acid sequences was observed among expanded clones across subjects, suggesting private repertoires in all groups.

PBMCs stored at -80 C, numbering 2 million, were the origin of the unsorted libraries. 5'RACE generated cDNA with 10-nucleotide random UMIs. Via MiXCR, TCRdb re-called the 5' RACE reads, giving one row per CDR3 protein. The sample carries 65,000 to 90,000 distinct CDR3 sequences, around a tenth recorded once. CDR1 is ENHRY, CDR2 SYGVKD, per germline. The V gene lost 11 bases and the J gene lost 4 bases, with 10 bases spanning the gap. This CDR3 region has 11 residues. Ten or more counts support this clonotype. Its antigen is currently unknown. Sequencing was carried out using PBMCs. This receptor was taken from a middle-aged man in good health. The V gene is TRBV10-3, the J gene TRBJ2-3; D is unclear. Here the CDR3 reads CACGKADTQYF. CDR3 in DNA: TGTGCCTGCGGAAAAGCAGATACGCAGTATTTT.